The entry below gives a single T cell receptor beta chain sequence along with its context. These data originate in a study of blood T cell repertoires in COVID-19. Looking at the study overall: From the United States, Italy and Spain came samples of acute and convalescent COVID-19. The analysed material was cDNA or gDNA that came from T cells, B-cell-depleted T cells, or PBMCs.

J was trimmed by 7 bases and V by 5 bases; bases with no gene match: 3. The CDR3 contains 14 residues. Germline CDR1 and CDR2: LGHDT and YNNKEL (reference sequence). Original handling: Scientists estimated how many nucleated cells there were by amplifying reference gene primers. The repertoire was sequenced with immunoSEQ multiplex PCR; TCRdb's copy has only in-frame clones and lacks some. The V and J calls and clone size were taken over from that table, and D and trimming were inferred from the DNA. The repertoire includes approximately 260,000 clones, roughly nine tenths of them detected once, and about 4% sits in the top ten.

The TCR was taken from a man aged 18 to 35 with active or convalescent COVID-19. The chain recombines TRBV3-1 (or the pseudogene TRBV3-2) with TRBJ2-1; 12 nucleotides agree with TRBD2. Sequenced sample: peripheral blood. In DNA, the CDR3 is TGTGCCAGCAGCTTCGGGACTAGCGGGAATGAGCAGTTCTTC. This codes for CASSFGTSGNEQFF.